This TCR beta chain was profiled in a study of shared T cell receptors in the human thymus. This table comes from immunoSEQ multiplex PCR, and its TCRdb copy is limited to in-frame clones, with some not included. The table has approximately 760,000 clones, approximately 83% seen once. Trimming pared 1 base from V and 0 bases from J, leaving 19 bases between. This CDR3 has 19 residues. From germline, CDR1 is SGHAT and CDR2 FQNNGV. Separately, the same data were catalogued under a study of human thymus T cells. That work adds: Thymus specimens were resections from corrective heart surgery.

The TCR originated in a girl under three years old with a congenital heart defect. The material sequenced was thymocytes. This chain joins TRBV11-2 and TRBJ1-3; weak D call: TRBD1 (5 bases). This CDR3 reads CASSLGPTPGLISGNTIYF. CDR3 nucleotide sequence: TGTGCCAGCAGCTTAGGCCCCACCCCGGGACTCATCTCTGGAAACACCATATATTTT.